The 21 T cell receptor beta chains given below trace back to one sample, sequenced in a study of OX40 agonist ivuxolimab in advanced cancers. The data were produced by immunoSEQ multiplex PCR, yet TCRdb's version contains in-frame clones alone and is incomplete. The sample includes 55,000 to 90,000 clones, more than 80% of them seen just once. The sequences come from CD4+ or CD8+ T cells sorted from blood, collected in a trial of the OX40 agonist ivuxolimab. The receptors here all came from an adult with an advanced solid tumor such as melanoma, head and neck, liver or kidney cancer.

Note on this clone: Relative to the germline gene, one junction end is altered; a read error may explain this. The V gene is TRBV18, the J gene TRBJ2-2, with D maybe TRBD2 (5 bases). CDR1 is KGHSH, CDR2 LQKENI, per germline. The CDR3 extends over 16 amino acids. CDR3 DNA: TGTGCCAGCTCCCCACGCGGGCAGGTCAACACCGGGGAGCTGTTTTTT. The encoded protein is CASSPRGQVNTGELFF.

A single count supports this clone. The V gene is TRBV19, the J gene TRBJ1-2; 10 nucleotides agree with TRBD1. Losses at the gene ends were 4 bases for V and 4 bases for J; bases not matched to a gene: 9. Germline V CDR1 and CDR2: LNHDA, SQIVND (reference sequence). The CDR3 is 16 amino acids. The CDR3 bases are TGTGCCAGTAGTAACCGGGACAGGGGAGAGAGCTATGGCTACACCTTC. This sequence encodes CASSNRDRGESYGYTF.

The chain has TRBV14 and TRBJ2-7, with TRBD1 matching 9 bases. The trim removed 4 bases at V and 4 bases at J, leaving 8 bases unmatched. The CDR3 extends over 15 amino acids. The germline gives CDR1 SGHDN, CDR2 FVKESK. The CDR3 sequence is CASSRAGQGFYEQYF. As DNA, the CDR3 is TGTGCCAGCAGCCGAGCCGGACAGGGGTTTTACGAGCAGTACTTC.

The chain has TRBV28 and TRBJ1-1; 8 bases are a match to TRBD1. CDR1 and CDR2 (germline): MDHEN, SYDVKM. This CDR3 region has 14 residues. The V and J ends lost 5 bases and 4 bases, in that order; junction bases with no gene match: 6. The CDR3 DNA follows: TGTGCCAGCAGTCGACAGGGGAAAAGCACTGAAGCTTTCTTT. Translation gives CASSRQGKSTEAFF.

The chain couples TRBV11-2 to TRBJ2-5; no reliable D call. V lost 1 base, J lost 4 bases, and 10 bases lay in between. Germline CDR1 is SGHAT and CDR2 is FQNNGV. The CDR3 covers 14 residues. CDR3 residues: CASSLVSRAETQYF. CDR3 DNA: TGTGCCAGCAGCTTAGTCTCTCGCGCAGAGACCCAGTACTTC.

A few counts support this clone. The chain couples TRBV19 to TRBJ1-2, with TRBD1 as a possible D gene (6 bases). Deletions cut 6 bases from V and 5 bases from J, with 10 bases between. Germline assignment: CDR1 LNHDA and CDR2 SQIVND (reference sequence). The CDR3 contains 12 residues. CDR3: CASRTQGYGYTF. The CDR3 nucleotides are TGTGCCAGTAGAACTCAGGGGTATGGCTACACCTTC.

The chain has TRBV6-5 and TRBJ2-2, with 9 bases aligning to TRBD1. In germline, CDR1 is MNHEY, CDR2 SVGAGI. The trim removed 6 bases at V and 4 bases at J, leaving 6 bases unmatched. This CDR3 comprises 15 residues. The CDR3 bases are TGTGCCAGCAGCCCCGGGACAGGGCTCACCGGGGAGCTGTTTTTT. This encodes CASSPGTGLTGELFF.

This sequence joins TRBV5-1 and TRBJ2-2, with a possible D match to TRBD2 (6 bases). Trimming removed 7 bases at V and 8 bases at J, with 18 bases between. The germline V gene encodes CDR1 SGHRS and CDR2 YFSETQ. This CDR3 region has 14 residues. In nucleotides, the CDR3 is TGCGCCAGCGGAGGGCCCGAGGGATCTGGGGAGCTGTTTTTT. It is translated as CASGGPEGSGELFF.

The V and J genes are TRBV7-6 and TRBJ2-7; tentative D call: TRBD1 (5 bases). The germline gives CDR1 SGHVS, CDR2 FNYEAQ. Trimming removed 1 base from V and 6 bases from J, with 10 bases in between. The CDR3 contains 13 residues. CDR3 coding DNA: TGTGCCAGCAGCTTAGTTGTAGGGGCCGAGCAGTACTTC. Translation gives CASSLVVGAEQYF.

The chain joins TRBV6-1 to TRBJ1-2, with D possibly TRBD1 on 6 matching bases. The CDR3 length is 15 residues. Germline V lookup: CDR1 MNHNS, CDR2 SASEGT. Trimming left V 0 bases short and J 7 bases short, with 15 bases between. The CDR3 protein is CASSEAGGGARGYTF. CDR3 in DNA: TGTGCCAGCAGTGAAGCTGGAGGGGGGGCGCGTGGCTACACCTTC.

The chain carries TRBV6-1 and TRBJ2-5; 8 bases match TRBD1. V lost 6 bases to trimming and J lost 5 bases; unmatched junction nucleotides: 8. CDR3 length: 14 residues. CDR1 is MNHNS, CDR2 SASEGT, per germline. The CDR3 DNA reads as TGTGCCAGCAGCAGACAGGGGACGGGCGAGACCCAGTACTTC. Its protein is CASSRQGTGETQYF.

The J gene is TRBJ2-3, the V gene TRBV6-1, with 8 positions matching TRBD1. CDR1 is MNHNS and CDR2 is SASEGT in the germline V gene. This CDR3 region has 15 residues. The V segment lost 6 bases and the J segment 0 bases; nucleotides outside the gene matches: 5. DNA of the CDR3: TGTGCCAGCAGGGACAGGGCGTCTAGCACAGATACGCAGTATTTT. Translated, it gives CASRDRASSTDTQYF.

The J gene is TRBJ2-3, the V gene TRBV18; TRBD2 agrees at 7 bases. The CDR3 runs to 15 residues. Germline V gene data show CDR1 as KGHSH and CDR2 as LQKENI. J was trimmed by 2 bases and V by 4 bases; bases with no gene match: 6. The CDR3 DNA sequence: TGTGCCAGCTCACAGAACCGGGAGGACACAGATACGCAGTATTTT. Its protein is CASSQNREDTDTQYF. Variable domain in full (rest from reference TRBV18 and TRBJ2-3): NAGVMQNPRHLVRRRGQEARLRCSPMKGHSHVYWYRQLPEEGLKFMVYLQKENIIDESGMPKERFSAEFPKEGPSILRIQQVVRGDSAAYFCASSQNREDTDTQYFGPGTRLTVL.

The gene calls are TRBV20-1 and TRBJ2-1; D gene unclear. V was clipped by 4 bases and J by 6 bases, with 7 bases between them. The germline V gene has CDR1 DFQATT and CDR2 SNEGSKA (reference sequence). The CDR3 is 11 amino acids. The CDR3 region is CSAMLVNEQFF. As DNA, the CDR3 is TGCAGTGCTATGCTGGTCAATGAGCAGTTCTTC.

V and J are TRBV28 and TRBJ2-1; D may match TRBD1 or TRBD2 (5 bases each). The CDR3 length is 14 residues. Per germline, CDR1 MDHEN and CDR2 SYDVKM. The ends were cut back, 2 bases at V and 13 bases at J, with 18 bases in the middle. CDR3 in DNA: TGTGCCAGCAGTTTAGTCGGGACGGCCCAGGATCAGTTCTTC. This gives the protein CASSLVGTAQDQFF.

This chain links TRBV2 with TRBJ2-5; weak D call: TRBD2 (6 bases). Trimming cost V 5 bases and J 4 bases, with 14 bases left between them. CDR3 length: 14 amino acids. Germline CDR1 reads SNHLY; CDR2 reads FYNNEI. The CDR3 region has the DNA TGTGCCAGCAGTCAAACTAGCCTGGGAGAGACCCAGTACTTC. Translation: CASSQTSLGETQYF.

CDR3 in DNA: TGTGCCAGCAGTTACGAGGGGTCCTCCACTGAAGCTTTCTTT. It is translated as CASSYEGSSTEAFF. This sequence joins TRBV6-5 and TRBJ1-1, with a tentative D call TRBD1 (5 bases). Germline loops: CDR1 MNHEY, CDR2 SVGAGI. CDR3 length: 14 residues. Trimming took off 2 bases at V and 4 bases at J, with 11 bases between the two ends.

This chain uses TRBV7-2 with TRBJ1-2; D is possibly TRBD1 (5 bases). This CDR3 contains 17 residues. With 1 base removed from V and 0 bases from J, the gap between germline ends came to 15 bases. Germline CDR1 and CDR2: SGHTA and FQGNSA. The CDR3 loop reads CASSLVGGSGANYGYTF. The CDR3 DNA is TGTGCCAGCAGCTTAGTTGGGGGATCGGGGGCTAACTATGGCTACACCTTC.

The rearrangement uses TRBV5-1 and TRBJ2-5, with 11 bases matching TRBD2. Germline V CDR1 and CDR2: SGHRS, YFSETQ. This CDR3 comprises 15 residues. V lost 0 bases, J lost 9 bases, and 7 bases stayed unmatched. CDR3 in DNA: TGCGCCAGCAGCTTGGAGGGACTAGCGGCGTCCCCCCAGTACTTC. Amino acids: CASSLEGLAASPQYF. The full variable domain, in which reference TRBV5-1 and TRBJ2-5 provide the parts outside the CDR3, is KAGVTQTPRYLIKTRGQQVTLSCSPISGHRSVSWYQQTPGQGLQFLFEYFSETQRNKGNFPGRFSGRQFSNSRSEMNVSTLELGDSALYLCASSLEGLAASPQYFGPGTRLLVL.

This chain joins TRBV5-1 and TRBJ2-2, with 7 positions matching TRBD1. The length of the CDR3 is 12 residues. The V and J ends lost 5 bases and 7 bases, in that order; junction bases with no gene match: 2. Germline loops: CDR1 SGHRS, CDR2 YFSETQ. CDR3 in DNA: TGCGCCAGCAGTCGGACAGGCGGGGAGCTGTTTTTT. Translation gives CASSRTGGELFF.

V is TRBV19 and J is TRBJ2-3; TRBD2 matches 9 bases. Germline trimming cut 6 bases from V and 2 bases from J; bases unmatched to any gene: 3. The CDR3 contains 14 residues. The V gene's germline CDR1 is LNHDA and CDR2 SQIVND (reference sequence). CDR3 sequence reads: CASRTSGYTDTQYF. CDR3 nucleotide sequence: TGTGCCAGTAGAACTAGCGGGTACACAGATACGCAGTATTTT.